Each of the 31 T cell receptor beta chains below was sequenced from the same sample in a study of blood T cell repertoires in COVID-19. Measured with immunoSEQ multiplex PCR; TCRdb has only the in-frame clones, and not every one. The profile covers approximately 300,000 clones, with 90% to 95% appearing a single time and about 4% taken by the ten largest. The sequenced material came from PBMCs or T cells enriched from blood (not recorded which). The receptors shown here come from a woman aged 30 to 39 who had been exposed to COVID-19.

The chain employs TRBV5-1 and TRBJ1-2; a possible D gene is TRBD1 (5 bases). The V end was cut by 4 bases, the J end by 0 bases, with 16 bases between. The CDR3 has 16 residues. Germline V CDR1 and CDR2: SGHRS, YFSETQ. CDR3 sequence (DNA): TGCGCCAGCAGCCCTCGGGAGGGAGGGGCTAACTATGGCTACACCTTC. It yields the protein CASSPREGGANYGYTF.

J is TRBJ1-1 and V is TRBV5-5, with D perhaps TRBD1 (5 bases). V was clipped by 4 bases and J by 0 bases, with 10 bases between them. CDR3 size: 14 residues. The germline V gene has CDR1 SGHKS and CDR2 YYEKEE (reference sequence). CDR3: CASSLGLLNTEAFF. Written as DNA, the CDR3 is TGTGCCAGCAGCCTGGGACTCTTGAACACTGAAGCTTTCTTT.

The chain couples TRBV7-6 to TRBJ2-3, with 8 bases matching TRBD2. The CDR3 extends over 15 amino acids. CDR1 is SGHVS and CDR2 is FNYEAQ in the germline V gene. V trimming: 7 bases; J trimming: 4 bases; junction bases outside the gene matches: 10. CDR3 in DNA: TGTGCCAGCAAGCCATGGCGGGGGGACCCAGATACGCAGTATTTT. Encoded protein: CASKPWRGDPDTQYF.

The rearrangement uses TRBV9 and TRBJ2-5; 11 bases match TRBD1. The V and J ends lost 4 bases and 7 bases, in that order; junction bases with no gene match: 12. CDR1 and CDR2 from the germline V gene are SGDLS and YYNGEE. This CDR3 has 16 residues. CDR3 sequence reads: CASSPGQGGRPGTQYF. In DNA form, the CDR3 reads TGTGCCAGCAGCCCGGGACAGGGGGGCCGTCCGGGGACCCAGTACTTC.

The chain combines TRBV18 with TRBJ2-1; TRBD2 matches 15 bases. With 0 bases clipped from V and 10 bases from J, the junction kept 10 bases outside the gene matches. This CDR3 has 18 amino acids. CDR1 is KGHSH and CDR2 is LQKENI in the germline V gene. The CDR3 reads CASSPPGLAGGPRVEQFF. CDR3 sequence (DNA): TGTGCCAGCTCACCACCAGGACTAGCGGGGGGGCCTAGGGTGGAGCAGTTCTTC.

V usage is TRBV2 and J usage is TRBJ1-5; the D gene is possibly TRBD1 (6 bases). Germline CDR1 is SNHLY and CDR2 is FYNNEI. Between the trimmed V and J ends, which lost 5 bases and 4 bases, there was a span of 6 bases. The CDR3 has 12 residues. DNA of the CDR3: TGTGCCAGCAGTAGGGGGAATCAGCCCCAGCATTTT. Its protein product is CASSRGNQPQHF.

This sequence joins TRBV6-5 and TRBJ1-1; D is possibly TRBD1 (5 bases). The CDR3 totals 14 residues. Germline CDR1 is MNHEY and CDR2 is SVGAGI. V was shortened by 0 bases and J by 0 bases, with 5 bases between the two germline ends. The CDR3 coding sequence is TGTGCCAGCAGTTACTCAGGGGTGAACACTGAAGCTTTCTTT. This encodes CASSYSGVNTEAFF.

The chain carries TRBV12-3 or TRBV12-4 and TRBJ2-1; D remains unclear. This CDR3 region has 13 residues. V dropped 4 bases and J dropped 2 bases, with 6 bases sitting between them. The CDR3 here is CASSWAAYNEQFF. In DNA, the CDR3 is TGTGCCAGCAGTTGGGCAGCCTACAATGAGCAGTTCTTC.

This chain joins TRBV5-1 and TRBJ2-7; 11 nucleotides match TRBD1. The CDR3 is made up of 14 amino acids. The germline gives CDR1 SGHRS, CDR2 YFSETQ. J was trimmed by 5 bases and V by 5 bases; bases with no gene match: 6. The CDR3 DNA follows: TGCGCCAGCAGTCCCGGGACAGGGGGGGACGAGCAGTACTTC. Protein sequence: CASSPGTGGDEQYF. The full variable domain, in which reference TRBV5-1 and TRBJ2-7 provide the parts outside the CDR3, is KAGVTQTPRYLIKTRGQQVTLSCSPISGHRSVSWYQQTPGQGLQFLFEYFSETQRNKGNFPGRFSGRQFSNSRSEMNVSTLELGDSALYLCASSPGTGGDEQYFGPGTRLTVT.

The CDR3 DNA follows: TGCAGCGGTCTAAGCACAGGAAATGAAAAACTGTTTTTT. Protein sequence: CSGLSTGNEKLFF. The chain recombines TRBV29-1 with TRBJ1-4; perhaps TRBD1 as D (5 bases). Trimming left V 7 bases short and J 5 bases short, with 14 bases between. CDR3 size: 13 residues. Germline V gene data show CDR1 as SQVTM and CDR2 as ANQGSEA. Using reference TRBV29-1 and TRBJ1-4 for the parts outside the CDR3, the full variable domain is SAVISQKPSRDICQRGTSLTIQCQVDSQVTMMFWYRQQPGQSLTLIATANQGSEATYESGFVIDKFPISRPNLTFSTLTVSNMSPEDSSIYLCSGLSTGNEKLFFGSGTQLSVL.

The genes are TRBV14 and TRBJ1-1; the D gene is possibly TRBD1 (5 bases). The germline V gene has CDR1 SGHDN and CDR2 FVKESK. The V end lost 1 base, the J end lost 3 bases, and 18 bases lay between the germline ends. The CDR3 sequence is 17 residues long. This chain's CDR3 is CASSQANRGRVDTEAFF. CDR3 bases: TGTGCCAGCAGCCAAGCAAACCGGGGGAGGGTGGACACTGAAGCTTTCTTT.

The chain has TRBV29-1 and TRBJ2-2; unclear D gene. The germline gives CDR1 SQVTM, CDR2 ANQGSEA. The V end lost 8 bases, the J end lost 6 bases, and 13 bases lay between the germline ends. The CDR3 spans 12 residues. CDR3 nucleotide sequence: TGCAGCTCCCGGCTGGGCGCCGGGGAGCTGTTTTTT. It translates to CSSRLGAGELFF.

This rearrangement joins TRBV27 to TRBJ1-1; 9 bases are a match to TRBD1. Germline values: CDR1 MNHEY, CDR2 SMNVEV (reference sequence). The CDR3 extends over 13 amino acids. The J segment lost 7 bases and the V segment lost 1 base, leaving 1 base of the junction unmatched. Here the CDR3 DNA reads TGTGCCAGCAGTTTATTGGACAGGGGTGAAGCTTTCTTT. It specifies CASSLLDRGEAFF.

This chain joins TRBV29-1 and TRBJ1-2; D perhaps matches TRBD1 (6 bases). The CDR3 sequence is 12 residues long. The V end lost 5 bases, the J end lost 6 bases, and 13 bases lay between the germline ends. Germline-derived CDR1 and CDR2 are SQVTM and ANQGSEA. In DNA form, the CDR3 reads TGCAGCGTTACTCGGGGGGCAGATGGCTACACCTTC. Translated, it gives CSVTRGADGYTF. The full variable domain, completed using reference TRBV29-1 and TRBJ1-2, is SAVISQKPSRDICQRGTSLTIQCQVDSQVTMMFWYRQQPGQSLTLIATANQGSEATYESGFVIDKFPISRPNLTFSTLTVSNMSPEDSSIYLCSVTRGADGYTFGSGTRLTVV.

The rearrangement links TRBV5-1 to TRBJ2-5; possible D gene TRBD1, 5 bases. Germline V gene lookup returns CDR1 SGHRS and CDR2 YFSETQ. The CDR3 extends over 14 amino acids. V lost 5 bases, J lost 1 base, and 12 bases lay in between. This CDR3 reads CASSFQGFQETQYF. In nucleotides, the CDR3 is TGCGCCAGCAGTTTCCAGGGTTTCCAAGAGACCCAGTACTTC.

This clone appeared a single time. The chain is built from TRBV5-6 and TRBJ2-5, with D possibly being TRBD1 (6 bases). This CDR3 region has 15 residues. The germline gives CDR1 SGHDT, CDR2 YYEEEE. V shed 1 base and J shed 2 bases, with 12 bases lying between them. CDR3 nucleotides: TGTGCCAGCAGCTTGTTTACAGGGTGGCAAGAGACCCAGTACTTC. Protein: CASSLFTGWQETQYF.

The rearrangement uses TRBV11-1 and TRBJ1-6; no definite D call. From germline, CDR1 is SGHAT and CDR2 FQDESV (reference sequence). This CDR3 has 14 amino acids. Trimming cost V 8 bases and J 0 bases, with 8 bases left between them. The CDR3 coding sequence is TGTGCCAGCGGAGAGGACTCCTATAATTCACCCCTCCACTTT. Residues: CASGEDSYNSPLHF.

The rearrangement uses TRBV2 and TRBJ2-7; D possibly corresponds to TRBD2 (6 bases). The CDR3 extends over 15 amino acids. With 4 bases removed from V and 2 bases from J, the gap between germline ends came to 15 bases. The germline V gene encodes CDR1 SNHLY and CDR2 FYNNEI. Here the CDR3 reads CASSGGGQGTYEQYF. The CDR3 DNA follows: TGTGCCAGCAGTGGGGGAGGTCAGGGAACCTACGAGCAGTACTTC.

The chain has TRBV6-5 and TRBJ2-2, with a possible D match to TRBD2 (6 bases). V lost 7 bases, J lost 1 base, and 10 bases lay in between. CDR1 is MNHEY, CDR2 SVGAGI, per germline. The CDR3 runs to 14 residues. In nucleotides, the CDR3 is TGTGCCAGCATGAGGAGGGAGAACACCGGGGAGCTGTTTTTT. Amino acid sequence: CASMRRENTGELFF.

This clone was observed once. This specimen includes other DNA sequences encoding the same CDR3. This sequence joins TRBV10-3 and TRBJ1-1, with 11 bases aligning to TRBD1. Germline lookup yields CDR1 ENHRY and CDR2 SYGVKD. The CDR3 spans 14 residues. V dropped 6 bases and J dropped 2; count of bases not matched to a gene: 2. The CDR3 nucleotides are TGTGCCATCAGAGGGACAGGGGGTAACACTGAAGCTTTCTTT. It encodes CAIRGTGGNTEAFF.

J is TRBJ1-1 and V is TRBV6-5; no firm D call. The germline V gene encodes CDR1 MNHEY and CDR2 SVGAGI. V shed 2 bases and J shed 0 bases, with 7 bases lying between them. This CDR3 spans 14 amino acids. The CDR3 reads CASSYRDLNTEAFF. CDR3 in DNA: TGTGCCAGCAGTTACCGCGATTTGAACACTGAAGCTTTCTTT.

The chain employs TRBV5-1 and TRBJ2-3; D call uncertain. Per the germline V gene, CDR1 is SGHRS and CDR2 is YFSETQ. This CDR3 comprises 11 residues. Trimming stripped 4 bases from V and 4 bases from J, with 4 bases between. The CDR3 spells CASSEADTQYF. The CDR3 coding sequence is TGCGCCAGCAGCGAGGCAGATACGCAGTATTTT.

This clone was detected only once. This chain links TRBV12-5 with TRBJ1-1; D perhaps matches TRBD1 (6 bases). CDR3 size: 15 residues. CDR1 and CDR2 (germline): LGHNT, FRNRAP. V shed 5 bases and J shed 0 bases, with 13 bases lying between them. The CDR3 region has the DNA TGTGCTAGTGGTAAAGGACAGTTCCTGAACACTGAAGCTTTCTTT. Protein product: CASGKGQFLNTEAFF.

The CDR3: CASIPDRNYEQYF. The CDR3 region has the DNA TGTGCCAGCATCCCAGACAGGAACTACGAGCAGTACTTC. The chain links TRBV6-6 to TRBJ2-7; possible D gene TRBD1, 6 bases. The CDR3 spans 13 residues. Germline CDR1 MNHNY, CDR2 SVGAGI (reference sequence). V was trimmed by 7 bases and J by 3 bases, leaving 13 bases between them.

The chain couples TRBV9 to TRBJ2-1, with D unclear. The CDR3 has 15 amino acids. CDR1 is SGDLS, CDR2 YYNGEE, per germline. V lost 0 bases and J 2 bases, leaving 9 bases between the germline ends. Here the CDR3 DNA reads TGTGCCAGCAGCGTAGACTTAAATCCCTACAATGAGCAGTTCTTC. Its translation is CASSVDLNPYNEQFF. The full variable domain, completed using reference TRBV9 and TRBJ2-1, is DSGVTQTPKHLITATGQRVTLRCSPRSGDLSVYWYQQSLDQGLQFLIQYYNGEERAKGNILERFSAQQFPDLHSELNLSSLELGDSALYFCASSVDLNPYNEQFFGPGTRLTVL.

CDR3 sequence (DNA): TGTGCCAGCTCACCCGGGAACACTGAAGCTTTCTTT. Translated, it gives CASSPGNTEAFF. The chain combines TRBV18 with TRBJ1-1, with D unresolved. The germline gives CDR1 KGHSH, CDR2 LQKENI. The CDR3 is 12 amino acids. V was shortened by 3 bases and J by 1 base, with 3 bases between the two germline ends.

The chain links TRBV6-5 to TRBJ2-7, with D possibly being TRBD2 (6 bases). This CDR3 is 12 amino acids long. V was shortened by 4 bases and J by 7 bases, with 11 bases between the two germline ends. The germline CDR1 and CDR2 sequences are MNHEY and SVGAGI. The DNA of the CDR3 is TGTGCCAGCAGTTTCCGGGAGTCTGAGCAGTACTTC. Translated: CASSFRESEQYF.

CDR3 protein: CASSLGTGLGGYTF. CDR3 coding DNA: TGTGCCAGCAGCTTAGGTACGGGGTTAGGTGGCTACACCTTC. V and J are TRBV11-2 and TRBJ1-2; D not certain. CDR1 is SGHAT and CDR2 is FQNNGV in the germline V gene. The CDR3 contains 14 residues. The ends were cut back, 1 base at V and 7 bases at J, with 13 bases in the middle.

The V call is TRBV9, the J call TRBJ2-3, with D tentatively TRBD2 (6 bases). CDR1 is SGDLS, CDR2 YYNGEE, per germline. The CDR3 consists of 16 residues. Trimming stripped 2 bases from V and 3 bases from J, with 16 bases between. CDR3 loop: CASSVGTGLRTDTQYF. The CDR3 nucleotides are TGTGCCAGCAGCGTTGGGACTGGGTTGAGAACAGATACGCAGTATTTT.

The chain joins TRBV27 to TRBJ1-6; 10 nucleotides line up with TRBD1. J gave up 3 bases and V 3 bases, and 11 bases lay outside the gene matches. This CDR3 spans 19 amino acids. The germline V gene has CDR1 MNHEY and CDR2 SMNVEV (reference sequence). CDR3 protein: CASSFSLRTGGSYNSPLHF. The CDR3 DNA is TGTGCCAGCAGTTTCTCACTTCGGACAGGGGGGAGCTATAATTCACCCCTCCACTTT.

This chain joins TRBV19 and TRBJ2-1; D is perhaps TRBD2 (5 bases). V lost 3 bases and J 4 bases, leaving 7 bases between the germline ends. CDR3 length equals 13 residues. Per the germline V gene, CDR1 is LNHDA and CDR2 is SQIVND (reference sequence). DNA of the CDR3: TGTGCCAGTAGTATCGGGGAGTACAATGAGCAGTTCTTC. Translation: CASSIGEYNEQFF.